Below are 26 T cell receptor beta chains sequenced from a single sample in a study of blood T cell repertoires in COVID-19. Produced via immunoSEQ multiplex PCR; TCRdb's table is partial and in-frame only. The repertoire holds 50,000 to 70,000 clones, with 84% as singletons. The sequenced sample consisted of peripheral blood. These receptors were taken from a man aged 65 to 85 with active COVID-19.

The chain employs TRBV5-1 and TRBJ1-2; D call uncertain. The V gene lost 0 bases and the J gene lost 2 bases, with 5 bases spanning the gap. CDR1 is SGHRS, CDR2 YFSETQ, per germline. CDR3 length: 13 residues. This CDR3 is CASSLDRNYGYTF. CDR3 nucleotide sequence: TGCGCCAGCAGCTTGGATAGAAACTATGGCTACACCTTC.

The CDR3 is CASSPMGASTDTQYF. The DNA of the CDR3 is TGTGCCAGCAGCCCCATGGGGGCTAGCACAGATACGCAGTATTTT. The chain uses TRBV7-3 and TRBJ2-3; TRBD1 is a possible D gene (6 bases). The CDR3 is 15 residues long. The V end lost 5 bases, the J end lost 0 bases, and 12 bases lay between the germline ends. CDR1 and CDR2 from the germline V gene are SGHTA and FQGTGA.

A few counts support this clone. V usage is TRBV29-1 and J usage is TRBJ1-4; tentative D call: TRBD1 (5 bases). The CDR3 covers 14 residues. Trimming shortened V by 6 bases and J by 8 bases, and 19 bases separated the two germline ends. CDR1 is SQVTM, CDR2 ANQGSEA, per germline. This chain's CDR3 is CSVDYGGGGEKLFF. CDR3 nucleotides: TGCAGCGTAGACTACGGGGGGGGAGGCGAAAAACTGTTTTTT.

V and J are TRBV6-1 and TRBJ2-2; 13 positions agree with TRBD2. The CDR3 runs to 15 residues. V gave up 6 bases and J gave up 7 bases; unmatched junction bases: 5. The germline gives CDR1 MNHNS, CDR2 SASEGT. CDR3 loop: CASSMTSGRIGELFF. CDR3 coding DNA: TGTGCCAGCAGCATGACTAGCGGGAGGATCGGGGAGCTGTTTTTT.

This clone was detected once. The chain uses TRBV28 and TRBJ1-4; D is ambiguous. With 5 bases removed from V and 8 bases from J, the gap between germline ends came to 12 bases. The CDR3 runs to 13 residues. The germline V gene has CDR1 MDHEN and CDR2 SYDVKM. The CDR3 nucleotides are TGTGCCAGCAGTGACGGTTCGGGAGAAAAACTGTTTTTT. Protein: CASSDGSGEKLFF.

This CDR3 is CASSPYSYEQYF. CDR3 sequence (DNA): TGTGCCAGCAGTCCGTACTCCTACGAGCAGTACTTC. V and J are TRBV2 and TRBJ2-7, with D unresolved. This CDR3 is built from 12 residues. Trimming removed 5 bases from V and 0 bases from J, with 5 bases in between. The germline gives CDR1 SNHLY, CDR2 FYNNEI.

The chain uses TRBV2 and TRBJ1-1, with 9 positions matching TRBD1. From germline, CDR1 is SNHLY and CDR2 FYNNEI. The length of the CDR3 is 16 residues. Unmatched junction bases numbered 12, after V lost 6 bases and J lost 4 bases. The CDR3 loop reads CASRVPGQGLGTEAFF. The DNA of the CDR3 is TGTGCCAGCAGGGTCCCGGGACAGGGTTTGGGCACTGAAGCTTTCTTT. The full variable domain, rest sourced from reference TRBV2 and TRBJ1-1, is EPEVTQTPSHQVTQMGQEVILRCVPISNHLYFYWYRQILGQKVEFLVSFYNNEISEKSEIFDDQFSVERPDGSNFTLKIRSTKLEDSAMYFCASRVPGQGLGTEAFFGQGTRLTVV.

The chain links TRBV11-2 to TRBJ1-4; 9 nucleotides match TRBD1. Germline V gives CDR1 SGHAT, CDR2 FQNNGV. The length of the CDR3 is 16 residues. The V and J ends lost 5 bases and 8 bases, in that order; junction bases with no gene match: 12. The DNA for the CDR3 is TGTGCCAGCAGCCCCCTAATAGGGACAGGGTGGGAAAAACTGTTTTTT. Encoded protein: CASSPLIGTGWEKLFF.

The V call is TRBV5-1, the J call TRBJ2-5; D is uncertain. V was cut by 2 bases and J by 7 bases, with 6 bases left in between. The CDR3 is 11 amino acids. Germline-derived CDR1 and CDR2 are SGHRS and YFSETQ. The CDR3 here is CASSFRGTQYF. In nucleotides, the CDR3 is TGCGCCAGCAGCTTTAGAGGGACCCAGTACTTC. Supplemented by reference TRBV5-1 and TRBJ2-5, the full variable domain reads KAGVTQTPRYLIKTRGQQVTLSCSPISGHRSVSWYQQTPGQGLQFLFEYFSETQRNKGNFPGRFSGRQFSNSRSEMNVSTLELGDSALYLCASSFRGTQYFGPGTRLLVL.

The rearrangement joins TRBV5-1 to TRBJ2-1; TRBD2 matches 8 bases. The CDR3 consists of 15 residues. CDR1 is SGHRS and CDR2 is YFSETQ in the germline V gene. V shed 3 bases and J 4 bases; nucleotides not matched to a gene: 6. DNA of the CDR3: TGCGCCAGCAGCTCTGCGGGAGGCCTTTACAATGAGCAGTTCTTC. Translation: CASSSAGGLYNEQFF.

The V gene is TRBV10-3, the J gene TRBJ2-7; D is uncertain. CDR3 length: 12 residues. The germline V gene encodes CDR1 ENHRY and CDR2 SYGVKD. The V gene lost 4 bases and the J gene lost 3 bases, with 7 bases spanning the gap. CDR3 coding DNA: TGTGCCATCAGTGTGGGCAGCTACGAGCAGTACTTC. Protein product: CAISVGSYEQYF.

This chain joins TRBV4-1 and TRBJ2-2; tentative D call: TRBD2 (7 bases). This CDR3 has 17 amino acids. CDR1 and CDR2 from the germline V gene are MGHRA and YSYEKL. The V and J ends lost 4 bases and 1 base respectively, with 16 bases between them. The CDR3 region is CASSPLGGGGNTGELFF. The CDR3 DNA sequence: TGCGCCAGCAGCCCCCTCGGGGGCGGGGGGAACACCGGGGAGCTGTTTTTT.

This chain uses TRBV7-9 with TRBJ2-1, with D tentatively TRBD1 (5 bases). This CDR3 contains 12 residues. Deletions cut 6 bases from V and 12 bases from J, with 15 bases between. From germline, CDR1 is SEHNR and CDR2 FQNEAQ (reference sequence). The chain's CDR3 is CASSSDRTSQFF. CDR3 sequence (DNA): TGTGCCAGCAGTTCGGATAGGACATCGCAGTTCTTC.

At least ten counts were recorded for this clone. This chain joins TRBV6-5 and TRBJ1-1; 9 nucleotides agree with TRBD1. Germline CDR1 MNHEY, CDR2 SVGAGI. V was pared by 7 bases and J by 3 bases, with 3 bases of the junction left unmatched. The length of the CDR3 is 13 residues. The CDR3: CASIGTGYTEAFF. CDR3 sequence (DNA): TGTGCCAGCATCGGGACAGGGTACACTGAAGCTTTCTTT.

V gene TRBV6-1 combines with J gene TRBJ2-3; 9 bases agree with TRBD2. The CDR3 has 20 residues. The J segment lost 2 bases and the V segment lost 3 bases, leaving 18 bases of the junction unmatched. From germline, CDR1 is MNHNS and CDR2 SASEGT. The CDR3 DNA sequence: TGTGCCAGCAGTGATGGTCCCCGGGTTGGTAGCGGGAGAATCACAGATACGCAGTATTTT. Translation gives CASSDGPRVGSGRITDTQYF.

To note about this clone: This sample includes further DNA sequences coding for the same CDR3. The chain employs TRBV2 and TRBJ1-3; 7 bases are shared with TRBD1. The CDR3 is 13 residues long. Germline V gene sequence: CDR1 SNHLY, CDR2 FYNNEI. The ends lost 7 bases at V and 7 bases at J; junction bases unmatched: 7. The chain's CDR3 is CASIRDSGNTIYF. CDR3 sequence (DNA): TGTGCCAGCATACGGGACAGCGGTAACACCATATATTTT.

This clone was detected only once. One end of the junction is discordant with germline, which a read error may explain. V is TRBV7-7 and J is TRBJ2-7; 9 bases are shared with TRBD1. Germline lookup yields CDR1 SSHAT and CDR2 FNYEAQ (reference sequence). This CDR3 is 13 amino acids long. This chain's CDR3 is CASSRDRDWEQYF. The CDR3 nucleotides read TGTGCTAGCAGCCGGGACAGGGATTGGGAGCAGTACTTC.

V and J are TRBV9 and TRBJ2-7; 11 bases are a match to TRBD1. Germline loops: CDR1 SGDLS, CDR2 YYNGEE. The CDR3 runs to 15 residues. J gave up 3 bases and V 4 bases, and 6 bases lay outside the gene matches. The CDR3 DNA follows: TGTGCCAGCAGCTCCCGGGACAGGGGGTTCTACGAGCAGTACTTC. As protein: CASSSRDRGFYEQYF.

This sequence joins TRBV6-5 and TRBJ2-7; 7 bases match TRBD1. The CDR3 extends over 14 amino acids. CDR1 MNHEY and CDR2 SVGAGI come from the germline V gene. V was pared by 6 bases and J by 3 bases, with 8 bases of the junction left unmatched. This CDR3 is CASRSGQANYEQYF. The CDR3 DNA sequence: TGTGCCAGCAGGTCCGGACAGGCGAACTACGAGCAGTACTTC.

The chain has TRBV7-2 and TRBJ2-7; 7 bases are shared with TRBD2. CDR3 size: 13 residues. Germline V gives CDR1 SGHTA, CDR2 FQGNSA. V shed 5 bases, J shed 3 bases, and the junction held 4 bases outside the gene matches. The DNA of the CDR3 is TGTGCCAGCAGCCGCGGGGGAAACTACGAGCAGTACTTC. Its translation: CASSRGGNYEQYF.

The chain carries TRBV28 and TRBJ1-6; 7 nucleotides align to TRBD1. The junction had 8 bases not matched to a gene; V was cut back by 5 bases and J by 10 bases. This CDR3 is 14 amino acids long. CDR1 is MDHEN, CDR2 SYDVKM, per germline. The CDR3 DNA follows: TGTGCCAGCAGTGTACAAACAGGGGTCTCACCCCTCCACTTT. Amino acid sequence: CASSVQTGVSPLHF.

J is TRBJ1-6 and V is TRBV5-1; TRBD1 matches at 10 bases. The CDR3 has 15 amino acids. Trimming at V came to 6 bases and at J to 7 bases, leaving 7 bases not matched to a gene. Germline CDR1 SGHRS, CDR2 YFSETQ. The CDR3: CASKAGTGENSPLHF. The DNA for the CDR3 is TGCGCCAGCAAGGCCGGGACAGGGGAAAATTCACCCCTCCACTTT.

The chain carries TRBV29-1 and TRBJ2-3; TRBD2 is a possible D gene (6 bases). Germline V gene sequence: CDR1 SQVTM, CDR2 ANQGSEA. This CDR3 comprises 12 residues. The germline V and J ends were trimmed by 8 bases and 4 bases, with 13 bases remaining between them. Here the CDR3 reads CSLGLTSDTQYF. CDR3 DNA sequence: TGCAGCCTGGGACTTACCTCAGATACGCAGTATTTT.

The genes are TRBV18 and TRBJ1-5; TRBD1 might be the D (6 bases). From germline, CDR1 is KGHSH and CDR2 LQKENI. The CDR3 totals 15 residues. Trimming removed 3 bases from V and 6 bases from J, with 15 bases in between. The DNA of the CDR3 is TGTGCCAGCTCACCGCCGGACGGGGGGGCTCAGCCCCAGCATTTT. The encoded protein is CASSPPDGGAQPQHF.

Here the CDR3 reads CATSAGLGQGANGYTF. CDR3 nucleotides: TGTGCCACCAGTGCTGGCTTGGGACAGGGGGCGAATGGCTACACCTTC. This sequence joins TRBV24-1 and TRBJ1-2, with 12 bases lining up with TRBD1. J lost 6 bases, V lost 5 bases, and 9 bases had no gene match. Per the germline V gene, CDR1 is KGHDR and CDR2 is SFDVKD. The CDR3 has 16 amino acids.

The J gene is TRBJ2-2, the V gene TRBV7-3; D is possibly TRBD2 (6 bases). The CDR3 length is 16 residues. Between the trimmed V and J ends, which lost 8 bases and 1 base, there was a span of 17 bases. Per the germline V gene, CDR1 is SGHTA and CDR2 is FQGTGA. The CDR3 DNA is TGTGCCAGCGCCGTCTGGGGTAGCGGGAACACCGGGGAGCTGTTTTTT. It yields the protein CASAVWGSGNTGELFF.